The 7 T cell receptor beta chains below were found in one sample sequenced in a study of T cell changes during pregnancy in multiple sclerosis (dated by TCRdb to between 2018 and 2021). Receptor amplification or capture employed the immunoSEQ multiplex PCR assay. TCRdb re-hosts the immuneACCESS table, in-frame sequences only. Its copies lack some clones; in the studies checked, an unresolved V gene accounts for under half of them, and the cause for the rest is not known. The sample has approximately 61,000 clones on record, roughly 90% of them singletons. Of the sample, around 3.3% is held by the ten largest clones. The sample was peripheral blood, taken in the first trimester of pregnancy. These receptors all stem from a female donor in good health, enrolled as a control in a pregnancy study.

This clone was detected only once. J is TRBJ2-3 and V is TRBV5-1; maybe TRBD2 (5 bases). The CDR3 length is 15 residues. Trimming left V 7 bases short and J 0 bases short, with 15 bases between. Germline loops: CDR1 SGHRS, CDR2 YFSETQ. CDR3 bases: TGCGCCAGCCATGATGGCGGGTCAAGCACAGATACGCAGTATTTT. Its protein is CASHDGGSSTDTQYF. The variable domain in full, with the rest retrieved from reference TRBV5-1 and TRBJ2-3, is KAGVTQTPRYLIKTRGQQVTLSCSPISGHRSVSWYQQTPGQGLQFLFEYFSETQRNKGNFPGRFSGRQFSNSRSEMNVSTLELGDSALYLCASHDGGSSTDTQYFGPGTRLTVL.

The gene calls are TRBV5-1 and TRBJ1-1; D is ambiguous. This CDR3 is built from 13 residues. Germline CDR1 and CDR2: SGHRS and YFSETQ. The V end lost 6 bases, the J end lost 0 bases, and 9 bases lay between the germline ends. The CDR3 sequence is CASTGVVNTEAFF. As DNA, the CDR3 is TGCGCCAGCACCGGGGTGGTGAACACTGAAGCTTTCTTT.

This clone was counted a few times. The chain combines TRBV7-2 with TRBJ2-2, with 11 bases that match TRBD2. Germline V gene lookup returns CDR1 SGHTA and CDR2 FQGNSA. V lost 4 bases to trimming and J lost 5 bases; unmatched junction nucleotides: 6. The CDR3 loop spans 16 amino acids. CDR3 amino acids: CASSSSGTSGTGELFF. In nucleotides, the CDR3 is TGTGCCAGCAGCTCCTCCGGGACTAGCGGAACCGGGGAGCTGTTTTTT. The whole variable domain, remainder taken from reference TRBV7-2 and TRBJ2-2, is GAGVSQSPSNKVTEKGKDVELRCDPISGHTALYWYRQSLGQGLEFLIYFQGNSAPDKSGLPSDRFSAERTGGSVSTLTIQRTQQEDSAVYLCASSSSGTSGTGELFFGEGSRLTVL.

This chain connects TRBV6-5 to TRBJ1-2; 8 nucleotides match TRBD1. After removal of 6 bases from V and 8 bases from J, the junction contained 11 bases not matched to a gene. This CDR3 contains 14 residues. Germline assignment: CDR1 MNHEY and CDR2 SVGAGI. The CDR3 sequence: CASSKQAGGTGYTF. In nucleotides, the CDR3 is TGTGCCAGCAGCAAACAGGCAGGGGGCACGGGCTACACCTTC.

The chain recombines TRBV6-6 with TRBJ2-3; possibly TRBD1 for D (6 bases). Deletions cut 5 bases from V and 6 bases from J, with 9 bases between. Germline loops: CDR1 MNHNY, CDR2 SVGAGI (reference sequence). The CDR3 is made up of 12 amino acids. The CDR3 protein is CASSPTGDTQYF. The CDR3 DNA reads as TGTGCCAGCAGTCCAACAGGGGATACGCAGTATTTT.

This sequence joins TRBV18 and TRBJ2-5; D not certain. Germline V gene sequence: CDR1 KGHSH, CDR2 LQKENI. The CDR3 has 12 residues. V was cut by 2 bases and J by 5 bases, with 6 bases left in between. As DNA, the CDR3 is TGTGCCAGCTCACCAGACGGGGAGACCCAGTACTTC. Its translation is CASSPDGETQYF.

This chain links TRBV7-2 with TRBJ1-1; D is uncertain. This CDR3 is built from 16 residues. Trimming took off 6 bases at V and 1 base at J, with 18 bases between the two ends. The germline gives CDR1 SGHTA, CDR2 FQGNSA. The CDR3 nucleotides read TGTGCCAGCAGTCCCCGAGGCGAAAGTTCGAACACTGAAGCTTTCTTT. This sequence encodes CASSPRGESSNTEAFF.